The 25 T cell receptor beta chains reported below all come from one sample, sequenced in a study of cytomegalovirus exposure and HLA in healthy donors. Generated by immunoSEQ multiplex PCR, the TCRdb table keeps only in-frame clones and is missing some. The table shows about 130,000 clones, with about 91% occurring only once. Sequencing was performed on PBMCs. The receptors originated from a woman under 30 in good health and CMV-seronegative.

The V gene is TRBV29-1, the J gene TRBJ2-6; no definite D call. CDR3 size: 12 residues. The V and J ends lost 3 bases and 2 bases respectively, with 2 bases between them. The germline CDR1 and CDR2 sequences are SQVTM and ANQGSEA. CDR3 sequence (DNA): TGCAGCGTTGACACTGGGGCCAACGTCCTGACTTTC. Encoded protein: CSVDTGANVLTF.

Here the CDR3 reads CASSEASAIAKNIQYF. DNA for the CDR3: TGTGCCAGCAGTGAAGCGTCAGCGATAGCCAAAAACATTCAGTACTTC. The rearrangement uses TRBV6-1 and TRBJ2-4; no firm D call. Trimming stripped 0 bases from V and 0 bases from J, with 9 bases between. CDR1 is MNHNS and CDR2 is SASEGT in the germline V gene. The CDR3 is made up of 16 amino acids.

This clone appeared once. The chain employs TRBV6-1 and TRBJ2-3; D is unclear. CDR3 length: 12 amino acids. V was shortened by 7 bases and J by 4 bases, with 9 bases between the two germline ends. Per the germline V gene, CDR1 is MNHNS and CDR2 is SASEGT. The CDR3 reads CASNNLADTQYF. The CDR3 nucleotides read TGTGCCAGCAACAATCTGGCAGATACGCAGTATTTT.

The rearrangement uses TRBV5-6 and TRBJ1-2; D is perhaps TRBD1 (6 bases). Trimming stripped 4 bases from V and 8 bases from J, with 12 bases between. In germline, CDR1 is SGHDT, CDR2 YYEEEE. The CDR3 loop spans 12 amino acids. The CDR3 reads CASSQNRVGYTF. The CDR3 DNA reads TGTGCCAGCAGCCAAAACAGGGTCGGCTACACCTTC.

The V gene is TRBV5-1, the J gene TRBJ2-7; unclear D gene. The CDR3 covers 13 residues. The V and J ends lost 0 bases and 3 bases respectively, with 7 bases between them. The germline V gene encodes CDR1 SGHRS and CDR2 YFSETQ. The CDR3 here is CASSLGSSYEQYF. Here the CDR3 DNA reads TGCGCCAGCAGCTTGGGGTCTAGCTACGAGCAGTACTTC.

In this sample, this clone turned up once. This chain joins TRBV5-1 and TRBJ2-7, with D perhaps TRBD1 (5 bases). The CDR3 is made up of 15 amino acids. Trimming left V 2 bases short and J 5 bases short, with 17 bases between. Germline CDR1 and CDR2: SGHRS and YFSETQ. Written as DNA, the CDR3 is TGCGCCAGCAGCTTAAGACAAGCAGGGTACCACGAGCAGTACTTC. It yields the protein CASSLRQAGYHEQYF.

The rearrangement uses TRBV5-5 and TRBJ2-2, with D possibly matching TRBD1 (6 bases). Trimming stripped 4 bases from V and 7 bases from J, with 11 bases between. The CDR3 is 13 residues long. Germline CDR1 and CDR2: SGHKS and YYEKEE (reference sequence). The chain's CDR3 is CASSVTGIGELFF. The DNA for the CDR3 is TGTGCCAGCAGCGTGACAGGTATCGGGGAGCTGTTTTTT.

The chain carries TRBV7-9 and TRBJ1-2, with 7 nucleotides matching TRBD1. J was trimmed by 8 bases and V by 5 bases; bases with no gene match: 5. CDR1 SEHNR and CDR2 FQNEAQ come from the germline V gene (reference sequence). The CDR3 spans 12 residues. DNA for the CDR3: TGTGCCAGCAGCCGACAGGGCGGCGGCTACACCTTC. Translated: CASSRQGGGYTF.

This clone has a count of ten or more. The chain has TRBV27 and TRBJ1-3; TRBD1 matches at 8 bases. This CDR3 has 13 residues. Germline CDR1 is MNHEY and CDR2 is SMNVEV (reference sequence). With 6 bases clipped from V and 4 bases from J, the junction kept 2 bases outside the gene matches. The CDR3 region is CASRRTGGNTIYF. CDR3 DNA sequence: TGTGCCAGCAGGCGGACAGGGGGAAACACCATATATTTT.

The gene calls are TRBV5-6 and TRBJ2-4; TRBD2 matches 8 bases. The germline gives CDR1 SGHDT, CDR2 YYEEEE. Trimming took 2 bases from V and 11 from J; bases not matched to a gene: 6. The CDR3 sequence is 13 residues long. The CDR3 reads CASSFSGGRVQYF. The CDR3 bases are TGTGCCAGCAGCTTCAGCGGGGGACGGGTTCAGTACTTC.

CDR3 nucleotides: TGCGCCAGCGGTAAGAGCCGGGACAGGGGCTACGAGCAGTACTTC. This translates into CASGKSRDRGYEQYF. The chain is built from TRBV10-2 and TRBJ2-7; 10 positions match TRBD1. V lost 8 bases, J lost 3 bases, and 10 bases stayed unmatched. This CDR3 is 15 amino acids long. Germline V gives CDR1 WSHSY, CDR2 SAAADI.

This chain connects TRBV4-1 to TRBJ2-6, with D possibly being TRBD2 (6 bases). Trimming left V 0 bases short and J 2 bases short, with 11 bases between. Germline CDR1 is MGHRA and CDR2 is YSYEKL. CDR3 length: 17 residues. CDR3 sequence reads: CASSQERDSTGANVLTF. In DNA form, the CDR3 reads TGCGCCAGCAGCCAAGAACGGGACTCTACTGGGGCCAACGTCCTGACTTTC.

The gene calls are TRBV15 and TRBJ2-1; weak D call: TRBD2 (6 bases). The length of the CDR3 is 14 residues. The V gene's germline CDR1 is LNHNV and CDR2 YYDKDF (reference sequence). The V end lost 3 bases, the J end lost 6 bases, and 12 bases lay between the germline ends. CDR3 sequence reads: CATSSSLGGNEQFF. The CDR3 DNA is TGTGCCACCAGCAGCAGCTTGGGGGGCAATGAGCAGTTCTTC.

The chain is built from TRBV15 and TRBJ2-1; TRBD1 agrees at 9 bases. The CDR3 length is 13 residues. CDR1 and CDR2 from the germline V gene are LNHNV and YYDKDF (reference sequence). The V segment lost 2 bases and the J segment 12 bases; nucleotides outside the gene matches: 5. The chain's CDR3 is CATSRLQGAGQFF. In DNA, the CDR3 is TGTGCCACCAGCAGACTACAGGGGGCAGGGCAGTTCTTC.

This clone was seen a handful of times. The rearrangement uses TRBV27 and TRBJ1-2; 7 bases line up with TRBD1. This CDR3 has 13 residues. Germline V gives CDR1 MNHEY, CDR2 SMNVEV (reference sequence). Unmatched junction bases numbered 3, after V lost 3 bases and J lost 5 bases. The CDR3: CASSFDRDYGYTF. CDR3 in DNA: TGTGCCAGCAGTTTCGACAGGGATTATGGCTACACCTTC.

This sequence joins TRBV5-1 and TRBJ2-3; TRBD2 agrees at 8 bases. Germline-derived CDR1 and CDR2 are SGHRS and YFSETQ. The CDR3 has 14 residues. V was clipped by 4 bases and J by 6 bases; unmatched bases: 7. Here the CDR3 reads CASSTGTRGDTQYF. The CDR3 bases are TGCGCCAGCAGCACCGGGACTAGGGGGGATACGCAGTATTTT.

The chain links TRBV2 to TRBJ2-1; possible D gene TRBD2, 5 bases. This CDR3 comprises 16 residues. The V gene lost 2 bases and the J gene lost 0 bases, with 11 bases spanning the gap. Looked up from germline, CDR1 is SNHLY and CDR2 is FYNNEI. Here the CDR3 DNA reads TGTGCCAGCAGTGAACCCAGCGGTCTCTCCTACAATGAGCAGTTCTTC. It encodes CASSEPSGLSYNEQFF.

The chain uses TRBV6-1 and TRBJ1-1; tentative D call: TRBD1 (5 bases). The CDR3 runs to 12 residues. The germline V and J ends were trimmed by 6 bases and 1 base, with 6 bases remaining between them. Germline V gene sequence: CDR1 MNHNS, CDR2 SASEGT. The CDR3 region is CASRTANTEAFF. The CDR3 nucleotides are TGTGCCAGCAGGACAGCGAACACTGAAGCTTTCTTT.

The gene calls are TRBV2 and TRBJ1-5; 10 bases map to TRBD1. V shed 6 bases and J 9 bases; nucleotides not matched to a gene: 11. This CDR3 contains 15 residues. Germline CDR1 reads SNHLY; CDR2 reads FYNNEI. CDR3 nucleotide sequence: TGTGCCAGCAGCCTAGGACAGGGGGGTGCGGGGCCCCAGCATTTT. The encoded protein is CASSLGQGGAGPQHF.

This clone was detected only once. V and J are TRBV5-1 and TRBJ1-4; a possible D gene is TRBD1 (6 bases). Germline loops: CDR1 SGHRS, CDR2 YFSETQ. V dropped 2 bases and J dropped 8 bases, with 13 bases sitting between them. This CDR3 has 14 residues. DNA for the CDR3: TGCGCCAGCAGCTTACAGGGTTGGGGGGAAAAACTGTTTTTT. This encodes CASSLQGWGEKLFF. The whole variable domain, remainder taken from reference TRBV5-1 and TRBJ1-4, is KAGVTQTPRYLIKTRGQQVTLSCSPISGHRSVSWYQQTPGQGLQFLFEYFSETQRNKGNFPGRFSGRQFSNSRSEMNVSTLELGDSALYLCASSLQGWGEKLFFGSGTQLSVL.

The V and J genes are TRBV5-1 and TRBJ2-5; a weak D match, TRBD2 (6 bases). Trimming removed 0 bases at V and 5 bases at J, with 17 bases between. The germline CDR1 and CDR2 sequences are SGHRS and YFSETQ. This CDR3 is built from 16 residues. The chain's CDR3 is CASSLDIGVGGETQYF. The CDR3 bases are TGCGCCAGCAGCTTGGATATTGGGGTAGGAGGGGAGACCCAGTACTTC.

This chain links TRBV18 with TRBJ1-1, with D perhaps TRBD1 (6 bases). This CDR3 contains 15 residues. The germline gives CDR1 KGHSH, CDR2 LQKENI. Trimming took off 3 bases at V and 5 bases at J, with 16 bases between the two ends. The chain's CDR3 is CASSPTRWGQTEAFF. The DNA of the CDR3 is TGTGCCAGCTCACCCACACGTTGGGGACAAACTGAAGCTTTCTTT.

The rearrangement links TRBV6-1 to TRBJ2-1, with a weak D call TRBD1 (6 bases). CDR3 length: 16 residues. Germline V gene lookup returns CDR1 MNHNS and CDR2 SASEGT. Trimming shortened V by 6 bases and J by 6 bases, and 21 bases separated the two germline ends. CDR3 sequence reads: CASREFTMGAGNEQFF. CDR3 DNA sequence: TGTGCCAGCAGGGAATTTACTATGGGGGCCGGCAATGAGCAGTTCTTC.

The rearrangement uses TRBV11-2 and TRBJ2-7; 7 bases fit TRBD1. The length of the CDR3 is 14 residues. CDR1 SGHAT and CDR2 FQNNGV come from the germline V gene. The V segment lost 7 bases and the J segment 2 bases; nucleotides outside the gene matches: 8. This chain's CDR3 is CASTPTGITYEQYF. CDR3 coding DNA: TGTGCCAGCACCCCGACAGGGATTACCTACGAGCAGTACTTC.

This clone was counted a single time. The chain employs TRBV10-3 and TRBJ2-7; 8 bases agree with TRBD2. The germline CDR1 and CDR2 sequences are ENHRY and SYGVKD. The J segment lost 1 base and the V segment lost 5 bases, leaving 1 base of the junction unmatched. This CDR3 contains 13 residues. The CDR3 nucleotides are TGTGCCATCAGTCGCGGGGGGTCCTACGAGCAGTACTTC. It specifies CAISRGGSYEQYF.